This TCR beta chain was documented in a study of beta chain features in type 1 diabetes. Between the trimmed V and J ends, which lost 4 bases and 1 base, there was a span of 19 bases. The germline gives CDR1 LNHDA, CDR2 SQIVND (reference sequence). The CDR3 is 17 amino acids. It was via CD45RO/CCR7/CD25/CD127/CD95/CD27 that CD4+ naive, central memory, regulatory and stem cell-like memory cells were sorted. Sort purity for all populations was recorded as exceeding 98%. This clone turned up a few times. Reverse transcribing all isolated RNA meant expressed TCRB transcripts were sequenced. Here immunoSEQ multiplex PCR was the method, and the copy in TCRdb shows in-frame clones only, minus some. The repertoire holds 850,000 to 900,000 clones, with 15% to 20% as singletons.

The sample comprised naive CD4+ T cells from blood. This clonotype originated in a young woman in good health. The V gene is TRBV19, the J gene TRBJ1-1; possible D gene TRBD1, 6 bases. The CDR3 sequence: CASSTRGGDVWNTEAFF. In DNA form, the CDR3 reads TGTGCCAGTAGTACCAGGGGAGGTGATGTTTGGAACACTGAAGCTTTCTTT.